This is a list of T cell receptor beta chains from one sample in a study of blood T cell repertoires in COVID-19. Assay: immunoSEQ multiplex PCR; the TCRdb copy retains only in-frame clones and omits some. Of 220,000 or so clones listed, about 81% were seen once; the top ten hold 7.5% to 9.5%. The sample comprised peripheral blood. These receptors all come from a woman aged 80 or older with COVID-19, enrolled during active disease. CDR3s include the opening cysteine and the closing phenylalanine or tryptophan. The order of the fields is CDR3 protein, CDR3 DNA, clone size, D gene, V gene, J gene. D genes are given only for firm matches. A clone size is listed for some rows: how often the clone was seen (once, few, many), or a class if it is expanded.

CASSRKGTGQGLNEQFF	TGTGCCAGCTCTAGAAAGGGGACGGGACAGGGACTCAATGAGCAGTTCTTC	-	TRBD1	TRBV2	TRBJ2-1
CASSYGRAGTGELFF	TGTGCCAGCAGTTATGGCAGGGCAGGAACCGGGGAGCTGTTTTTT	-	-	TRBV6-5	TRBJ2-2
CASSPLAGARTDTQYF	TGTGCCAGCAGCCCACTAGCGGGGGCCCGCACAGATACGCAGTATTTT	-	TRBD2	TRBV7-2	TRBJ2-3
CASSFWPGENQPQHF	TGTGCCAGCAGTTTCTGGCCAGGCGAAAATCAGCCCCAGCATTTT	-	-	TRBV28	TRBJ1-5
CASRQGDGRGYNSPLHF	TGTGCCAGCAGACAGGGGGATGGAAGGGGATATAATTCACCCCTCCACTTT	-	TRBD1	TRBV3-1/TRBV3-2	TRBJ1-6
CASSQRGAGANVLTF	TGTGCCAGCAGCCAAAGAGGAGCTGGGGCCAACGTCCTGACTTTC	-	-	TRBV3-1/TRBV3-2	TRBJ2-6
CASSDGGASNYGYTF	TGTGCCAGCAGCGATGGAGGAGCCAGCAACTATGGCTACACCTTC	-	-	TRBV3-1/TRBV3-2	TRBJ1-2
CASSFGLAVSTDTQYF	TGTGCCAGCAGCTTCGGACTAGCCGTGAGCACAGATACGCAGTATTTT	-	TRBD2	TRBV7-2	TRBJ2-3
CASSPLPLYEQYF	TGTGCCAGCAGCCCCCTCCCTCTCTACGAGCAGTACTTC	-	-	TRBV7-8	TRBJ2-7
CASSFYSNYGYTF	TGTGCCAGCAGCTTTTATTCTAACTATGGCTACACCTTC	-	-	TRBV7-8	TRBJ1-2
CASSQSAANVLTF	TGTGCCAGCAGCCAATCAGCGGCCAACGTCCTGACTTTC	-	-	TRBV16	TRBJ2-6
CATSDPQGDPYEQYF	TGTGCCACCAGTGACCCACAGGGGGATCCATACGAGCAGTACTTC	-	TRBD1	TRBV24-1	TRBJ2-7
CASSDQRARRPGELFF	TGTGCCAGCAGCGATCAGCGGGCTAGGAGACCCGGGGAGCTGTTTTTT	-	-	TRBV5-4	TRBJ2-2
CASRTGTGRRLNTIYF	TGTGCCAGCAGGACCGGGACAGGGAGGCGTTTAAACACCATATATTTT	few	TRBD1	TRBV11-2	TRBJ1-3
CASSVERGGRSEAFF	TGTGCCAGCAGCGTAGAAAGGGGGGGCCGATCGGAAGCTTTCTTT	once	-	TRBV9	TRBJ1-1
CAGTGTGKYGYTF	TGTGCCGGGACGGGTACGGGAAAGTATGGCTACACCTTC	-	-	TRBV30	TRBJ1-2
CATQRGPYYEQYF	TGTGCTACCCAGCGGGGGCCTTACTACGAGCAGTACTTC	-	TRBD2	TRBV18	TRBJ2-7
CASMGDRGKTEAFF	TGTGCCAGTATGGGGGACAGGGGAAAAACTGAAGCTTTCTTT	-	TRBD1	TRBV19	TRBJ1-1
CASSLDFGTDHGYTF	TGTGCCAGCAGCTTAGATTTCGGGACAGACCATGGCTACACCTTC	-	TRBD1	TRBV7-2	TRBJ1-2
CASRVIQGNEKLFF	TGTGCCAGCAGGGTAATACAGGGGAATGAAAAACTGTTTTTT	-	TRBD1	TRBV6-5	TRBJ1-4
CSARGLNTGELFF	TGCAGTGCTCGTGGACTTAACACCGGGGAGCTGTTTTTT	-	-	TRBV20-1	TRBJ2-2
CASSPRTGAAFF	TGTGCCAGCAGCCCGAGGACAGGGGCGGCTTTCTTT	-	TRBD1	TRBV3-1/TRBV3-2	TRBJ1-1
CAWRTRSSYNSPLHF	TGTGCCTGGAGAACAAGGAGCTCCTATAATTCACCCCTCCACTTT	-	-	TRBV30	TRBJ1-6
CASSVVRGGARSYNSPLHF	TGTGCCAGCAGCGTAGTCCGGGGGGGGGCTCGCTCCTATAATTCACCCCTCCACTTT	-	-	TRBV9	TRBJ1-6
CASSLAGHYGYTF	TGTGCCAGCAGCTTGGCAGGGCACTATGGCTACACCTTC	-	-	TRBV5-6	TRBJ1-2
CAWSVRRDTEAFF	TGTGCCTGGAGTGTACGCAGGGACACTGAAGCTTTCTTT	-	-	TRBV30	TRBJ1-1
CASTLAARSGYTF	TGTGCCAGCACCCTCGCGGCACGAAGTGGCTACACCTTC	once	-	TRBV28	TRBJ1-2
CASSDHFNQPQHF	TGTGCCAGCAGTGATCATTTTAATCAGCCCCAGCATTTT	-	-	TRBV6-1	TRBJ1-5
CASSPPGQGRAEAFF	TGTGCCAGCAGTCCCCCCGGACAGGGTCGCGCTGAAGCTTTCTTT	-	TRBD1	TRBV28	TRBJ1-1
CASSDRVNSPLHF	TGTGCCAGCTCGGACAGGGTTAATTCACCCCTCCACTTT	-	TRBD1	TRBV18	TRBJ1-6
CSVAPGLAFDNEQFF	TGCAGCGTAGCCCCGGGACTAGCATTCGACAATGAGCAGTTCTTC	-	TRBD2	TRBV29-1	TRBJ2-1
CASNLIGGKYEQYF	TGTGCCAGCAACTTGATTGGCGGGAAGTACGAGCAGTACTTC	-	-	TRBV5-6	TRBJ2-7
CASSYVDTSNEQFF	TGTGCCAGCAGTTATGTGGACACCTCTAATGAGCAGTTCTTC	-	-	TRBV6-5	TRBJ2-1
CASSLAELAGGREQFF	TGTGCCAGCAGCTTAGCGGAACTAGCGGGGGGGCGCGAGCAGTTCTTC	-	TRBD2	TRBV7-9	TRBJ2-1
CAWSPDRFTGNTIYF	TGTGCCTGGAGTCCCGACAGGTTCACGGGAAACACCATATATTTT	-	-	TRBV30	TRBJ1-3
CAWSLQGAPETQYF	TGTGCCTGGAGCCTACAGGGCGCCCCGGAGACCCAGTACTTC	-	-	TRBV30	TRBJ2-5
CASSQGQTGAFF	TGTGCCAGCAGCCAAGGACAGACGGGAGCTTTCTTT	-	-	TRBV9	TRBJ1-1
CASSEGGPYEQYF	TGTGCCAGCAGTGAAGGGGGCCCCTACGAGCAGTACTTC	-	TRBD1	TRBV5-4	TRBJ2-7
CASTGNTEAFF	TGTGCCAGCACAGGCAACACTGAAGCTTTCTTT	-	-	TRBV6-5	TRBJ1-1
CASSPLGGGWDEQYF	TGTGCCAGCTCACCCCTGGGGGGGGGTTGGGACGAGCAGTACTTC	-	TRBD2	TRBV18	TRBJ2-7
CASSLGQGASYEQYF	TGTGCCAGCAGCTTGGGACAGGGGGCCAGCTACGAGCAGTACTTC	-	TRBD1	TRBV5-5	TRBJ2-7
CASSYDGASGNEQFF	TGTGCCAGCAGCTACGACGGGGCTAGCGGGAATGAGCAGTTCTTC	-	TRBD2	TRBV7-2	TRBJ2-1
CASSSPDEVRSYEQYF	TGTGCCAGCAGCTCACCCGACGAGGTCCGCTCCTACGAGCAGTACTTC	-	-	TRBV7-9	TRBJ2-7
CASSLAVGLAGGFAYEQYF	TGTGCCAGCAGCTTAGCGGTGGGACTAGCGGGAGGGTTCGCCTACGAGCAGTACTTC	-	TRBD2	TRBV7-2	TRBJ2-7
CASSQPGGIEYF	TGTGCCAGCAGCCAACCGGGGGGGATCGAGTATTTT	-	TRBD2	TRBV3-1/TRBV3-2	TRBJ2-3
CASSLLGANYGYTF	TGTGCCAGCAGCCTCCTCGGAGCTAACTATGGCTACACCTTC	-	-	TRBV14	TRBJ1-2
CASSHLRGINDNEQFF	TGTGCCAGCAGCCACCTCCGGGGGATTAACGACAATGAGCAGTTCTTC	-	-	TRBV5-6	TRBJ2-1
CASSFSERGYGYTF	TGTGCCAGCAGCTTTTCGGAGAGAGGCTATGGCTACACCTTC	few	-	TRBV11-2	TRBJ1-2
CASSPPGGRDYGYTF	TGTGCCAGCAGCCCGCCCGGGGGGCGAGACTATGGCTACACCTTC	-	-	TRBV7-3	TRBJ1-2
CASSPGTSDYYEQYF	TGTGCCAGCTCACCTGGGACTAGCGATTACTACGAGCAGTACTTC	-	TRBD2	TRBV18	TRBJ2-7
CASSRGRTDTQYF	TGTGCCAGCAGTCGAGGCCGCACAGATACGCAGTATTTT	-	-	TRBV6-2/TRBV6-3	TRBJ2-3
CASSGGAEAFF	TGCGCCAGCAGTGGGGGCGCTGAAGCTTTCTTT	once	-	TRBV5-1	TRBJ1-1
CASRPFQVVAEAFF	TGTGCCAGCAGGCCTTTCCAGGTCGTCGCTGAAGCTTTCTTT	-	-	TRBV28	TRBJ1-1
CASSPGQRETQYF	TGTGCCAGCTCACCAGGGCAGAGAGAGACCCAGTACTTC	-	-	TRBV18	TRBJ2-5
CASSPPGVKAETQYF	TGTGCCAGCTCACCACCAGGGGTGAAAGCGGAGACCCAGTACTTC	-	-	TRBV18	TRBJ2-5
CASSASGGLGYGYTF	TGTGCCAGCAGCGCCTCAGGAGGTTTGGGCTATGGCTACACCTTC	-	-	TRBV7-9	TRBJ1-2
CASSLRGMQTQHF	TGTGCCAGCAGCTTGAGGGGTATGCAGACCCAGCATTTT	-	-	TRBV5-8	TRBJ1-5
CASSPWTGDTGELFF	TGCGCCAGCAGCCCCTGGACAGGGGATACCGGGGAGCTGTTTTTT	-	TRBD1	TRBV5-1	TRBJ2-2
CASSDRALNQPQHF	TGTGCCAGCTCGGACAGGGCTCTCAATCAGCCCCAGCATTTT	-	TRBD1	TRBV19	TRBJ1-5